This T cell receptor (beta chain) was captured in a study of blood T cell repertoires in COVID-19. This clone was seen at least ten times. The CDR3 has 19 amino acids. Germline values: CDR1 LGHNA, CDR2 YNFKEQ. Trimming shortened V by 0 bases and J by 0 bases, and 15 bases separated the two germline ends. The repertoire was sequenced with immunoSEQ multiplex PCR; TCRdb's copy has only in-frame clones and lacks some. The sample shows around 140,000 clones, about four fifths of them seen only once. Sequences were obtained from peripheral blood. This receptor was obtained from a woman aged 55-69 years with acute or convalescent COVID-19. The chain combines TRBV4-2 with TRBJ2-6; perhaps TRBD2 as D (7 bases). CDR3 coding DNA: TGTGCCAGCAGCCAAGATTTTGCGGGGGCCGACTCTGGGGCCAACGTCCTGACTTTC. It codes for CASSQDFAGADSGANVLTF.